The present TCR beta chain was sequenced within a study of glioma-infiltrating T cells after dendritic cell vaccination. On the study more broadly: Autologous tumor lysate-pulsed dendritic cell vaccination was given between the early 2000s and the early 2010s. Monocyte-derived dendritic cells, cultured approximately 7 days with IL-4 and GM-CSF, were pulsed with autologous tumor lysate.

The primer mix had 60 V beta and 13 J beta primers. The table came from immunoSEQ multiplex PCR; TCRdb's copy has only in-frame clones and leaves some out. The sample lists more than 100,000 clones, roughly four fifths occurring once. V lost 1 base to trimming and J lost 4 bases, with 12 bases between them. From germline, CDR1 is SGHRS and CDR2 YFSETQ. This CDR3 comprises 15 residues. Isocitrate dehydrogenase mutation was absent in all glioblastoma patients. V usage is TRBV5-1 and J usage is TRBJ2-1; no firm D call. The sequence derives from a human donor with glioblastoma. Sequencing used blood, obtained before dendritic cell vaccination. Here the CDR3 reads CASSLLGGLYNEQFF. The CDR3 DNA is TGCGCCAGCAGCTTGCTTGGCGGATTATACAATGAGCAGTTCTTC.